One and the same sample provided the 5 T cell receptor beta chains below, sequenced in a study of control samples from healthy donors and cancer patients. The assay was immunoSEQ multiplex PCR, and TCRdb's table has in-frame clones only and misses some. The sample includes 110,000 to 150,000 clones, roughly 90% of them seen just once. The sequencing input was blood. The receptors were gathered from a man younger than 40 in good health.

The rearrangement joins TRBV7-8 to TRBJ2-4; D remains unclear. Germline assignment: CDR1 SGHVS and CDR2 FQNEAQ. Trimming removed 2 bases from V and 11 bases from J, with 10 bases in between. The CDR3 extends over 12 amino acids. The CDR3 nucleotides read TGTGCCAGCAGCTTACCCCCGGGCTTTCAGTACTTC. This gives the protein CASSLPPGFQYF.

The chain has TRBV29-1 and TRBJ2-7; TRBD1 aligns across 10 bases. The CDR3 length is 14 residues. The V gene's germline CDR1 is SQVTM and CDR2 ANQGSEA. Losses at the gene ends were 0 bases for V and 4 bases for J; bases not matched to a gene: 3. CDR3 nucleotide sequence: TGCAGCGTTGAAGAGGGACAGGGGAGGTACGAGCAGTACTTC. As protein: CSVEEGQGRYEQYF.

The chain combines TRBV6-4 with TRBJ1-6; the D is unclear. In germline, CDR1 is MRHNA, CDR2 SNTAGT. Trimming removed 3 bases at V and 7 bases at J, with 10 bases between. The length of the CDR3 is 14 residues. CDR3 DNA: TGTGCCAGCAGTGAGGATCAGAGCAATTCACCCCTCCACTTT. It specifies CASSEDQSNSPLHF.

CDR3: CASSSEPQGPRQYF. The DNA for the CDR3 is TGTGCCAGCAGCTCCGAGCCGCAGGGGCCCAGGCAGTACTTC. This chain joins TRBV5-5 and TRBJ2-7, with D tentatively TRBD1 (6 bases). Germline V CDR1 and CDR2: SGHKS, YYEKEE (reference sequence). V lost 3 bases and J 9 bases, leaving 19 bases between the germline ends. This CDR3 comprises 14 residues.

CDR3 region: CASSLVGDRELFWGGYTF. CDR3 in DNA: TGTGCCAGCAGCTTAGTGGGGGACAGGGAATTATTTTGGGGAGGCTACACCTTC. The gene calls are TRBV7-2 and TRBJ1-2, with TRBD1 identical over 9 bases. Losses at the gene ends were 1 base for V and 8 bases for J; bases not matched to a gene: 17. Germline assignment: CDR1 SGHTA and CDR2 FQGNSA. This CDR3 contains 18 residues.